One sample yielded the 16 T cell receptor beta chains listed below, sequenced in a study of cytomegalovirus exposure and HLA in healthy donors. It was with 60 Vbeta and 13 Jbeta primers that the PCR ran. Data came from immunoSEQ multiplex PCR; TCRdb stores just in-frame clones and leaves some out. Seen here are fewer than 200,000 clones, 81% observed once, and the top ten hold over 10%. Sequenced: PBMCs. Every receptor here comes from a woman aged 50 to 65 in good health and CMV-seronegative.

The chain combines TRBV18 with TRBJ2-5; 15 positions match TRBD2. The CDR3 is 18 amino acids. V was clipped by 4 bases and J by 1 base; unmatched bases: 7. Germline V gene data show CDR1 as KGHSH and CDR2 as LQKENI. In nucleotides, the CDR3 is TGTGCCAGCTCACACGGACTAGCGGGAGGGCCGGGCCAAGAGACCCAGTACTTC. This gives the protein CASSHGLAGGPGQETQYF.

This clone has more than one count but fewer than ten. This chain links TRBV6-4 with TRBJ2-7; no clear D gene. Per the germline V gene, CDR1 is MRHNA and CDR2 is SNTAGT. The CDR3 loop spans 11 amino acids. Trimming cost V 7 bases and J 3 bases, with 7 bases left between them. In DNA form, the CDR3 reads TGTGCCAGCATCCCCCTCTACGAGCAGTACTTC. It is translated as CASIPLYEQYF.

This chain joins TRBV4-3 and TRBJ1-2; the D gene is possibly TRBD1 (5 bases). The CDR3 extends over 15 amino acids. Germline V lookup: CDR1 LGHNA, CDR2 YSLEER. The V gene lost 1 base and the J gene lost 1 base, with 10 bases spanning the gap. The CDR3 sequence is CASSQVLGDNYGYTF. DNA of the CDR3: TGCGCCAGCAGCCAAGTATTAGGGGATAACTATGGCTACACCTTC.

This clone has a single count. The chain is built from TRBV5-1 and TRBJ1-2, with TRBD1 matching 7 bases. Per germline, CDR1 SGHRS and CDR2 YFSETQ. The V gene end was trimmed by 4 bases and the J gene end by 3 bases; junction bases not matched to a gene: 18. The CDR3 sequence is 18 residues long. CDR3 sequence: CASSEKTGTLRGDYGYTF. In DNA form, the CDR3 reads TGCGCCAGCAGCGAAAAGACAGGGACCCTCAGAGGTGACTATGGCTACACCTTC.

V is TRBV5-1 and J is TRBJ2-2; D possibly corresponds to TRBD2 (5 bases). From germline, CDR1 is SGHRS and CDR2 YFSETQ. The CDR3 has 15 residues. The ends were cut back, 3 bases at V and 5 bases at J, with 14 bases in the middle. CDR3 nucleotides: TGCGCCAGCAGCTCTGGACTCCTCGGGACCGGGGAGCTGTTTTTT. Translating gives CASSSGLLGTGELFF.

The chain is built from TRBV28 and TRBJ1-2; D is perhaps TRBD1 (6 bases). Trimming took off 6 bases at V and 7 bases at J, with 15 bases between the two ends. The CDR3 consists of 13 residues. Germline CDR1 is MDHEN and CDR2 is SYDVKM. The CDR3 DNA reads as TGTGCCAGCAGACCGAGGGGGAGGGTTGGCTACACCTTC. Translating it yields CASRPRGRVGYTF.

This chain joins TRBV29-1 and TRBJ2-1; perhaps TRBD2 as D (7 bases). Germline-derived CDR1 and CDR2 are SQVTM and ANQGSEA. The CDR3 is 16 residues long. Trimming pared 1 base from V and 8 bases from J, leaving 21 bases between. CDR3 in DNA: TGCAGCGTTGAAGGGAAGGGGGGGTTTGGCAGTGATGAGCAGTTCTTC. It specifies CSVEGKGGFGSDEQFF.

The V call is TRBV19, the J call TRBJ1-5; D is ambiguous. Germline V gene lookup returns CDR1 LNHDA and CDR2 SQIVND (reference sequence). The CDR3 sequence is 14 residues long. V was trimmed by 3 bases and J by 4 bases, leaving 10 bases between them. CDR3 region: CASSIGEANQPQHF. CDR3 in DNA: TGTGCCAGTAGTATTGGAGAGGCGAATCAGCCCCAGCATTTT. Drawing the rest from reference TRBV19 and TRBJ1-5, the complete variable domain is DGGITQSPKYLFRKEGQNVTLSCEQNLNHDAMYWYRQDPGQGLRLIYYSQIVNDFQKGDIAEGYSVSREKKESFPLTVTSAQKNPTAFYLCASSIGEANQPQHFGDGTRLSIL.

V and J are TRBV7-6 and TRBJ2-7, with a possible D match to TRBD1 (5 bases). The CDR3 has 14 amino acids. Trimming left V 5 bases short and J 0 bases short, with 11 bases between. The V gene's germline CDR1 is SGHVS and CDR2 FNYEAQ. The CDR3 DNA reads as TGTGCCAGCAGCGAGGACACCAGCTCCTACGAGCAGTACTTC. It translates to CASSEDTSSYEQYF.

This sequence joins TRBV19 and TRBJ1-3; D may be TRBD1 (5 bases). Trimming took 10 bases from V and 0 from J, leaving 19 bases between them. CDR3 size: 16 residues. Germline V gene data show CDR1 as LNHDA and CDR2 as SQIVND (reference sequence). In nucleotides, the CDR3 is TGTGCCACTACCCTCGGGGGTAAAGGCTCTGGAAACACCATATATTTT. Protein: CATTLGGKGSGNTIYF. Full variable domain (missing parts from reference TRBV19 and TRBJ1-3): DGGITQSPKYLFRKEGQNVTLSCEQNLNHDAMYWYRQDPGQGLRLIYYSQIVNDFQKGDIAEGYSVSREKKESFPLTVTSAQKNPTAFYLCATTLGGKGSGNTIYFGEGSWLTVV.

Here the CDR3 reads CASSSRQGTEAFF. DNA for the CDR3: TGTGCCAGCAGCTCTAGACAGGGAACTGAAGCTTTCTTT. The genes are TRBV11-2 and TRBJ1-1; 7 bases fit TRBD1. After removal of 4 bases from V and 5 bases from J, the junction contained 4 bases not matched to a gene. This CDR3 is built from 13 residues. Germline V gene lookup returns CDR1 SGHAT and CDR2 FQNNGV.

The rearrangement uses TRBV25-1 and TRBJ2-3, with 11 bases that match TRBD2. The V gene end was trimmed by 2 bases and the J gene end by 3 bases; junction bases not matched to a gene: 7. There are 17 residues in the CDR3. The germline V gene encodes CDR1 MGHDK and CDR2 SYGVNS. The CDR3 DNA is TGTGCCAGCAGTGAAGGATTAGCGGGGGGGCTTACAGATACGCAGTATTTT. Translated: CASSEGLAGGLTDTQYF.

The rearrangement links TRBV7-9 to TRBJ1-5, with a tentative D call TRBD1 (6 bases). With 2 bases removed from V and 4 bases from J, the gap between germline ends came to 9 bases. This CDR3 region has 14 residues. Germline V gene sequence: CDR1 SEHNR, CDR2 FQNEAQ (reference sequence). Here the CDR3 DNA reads TGTGCCAGCAGCTTATCGACAGGAAATCAGCCCCAGCATTTT. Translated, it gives CASSLSTGNQPQHF.

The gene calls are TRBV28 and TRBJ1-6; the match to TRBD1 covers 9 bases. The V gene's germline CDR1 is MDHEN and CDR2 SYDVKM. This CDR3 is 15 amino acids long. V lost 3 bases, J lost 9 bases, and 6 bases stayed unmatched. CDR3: CASSFAQGAASPLHF. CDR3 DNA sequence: TGTGCCAGCAGTTTTGCACAGGGGGCGGCTTCACCCCTCCACTTT.

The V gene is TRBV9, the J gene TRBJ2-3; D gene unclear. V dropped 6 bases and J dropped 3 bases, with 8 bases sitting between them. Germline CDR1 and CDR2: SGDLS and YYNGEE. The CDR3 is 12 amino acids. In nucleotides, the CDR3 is TGTGCCAGCAACGCCGGTACAGATACGCAGTATTTT. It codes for CASNAGTDTQYF.

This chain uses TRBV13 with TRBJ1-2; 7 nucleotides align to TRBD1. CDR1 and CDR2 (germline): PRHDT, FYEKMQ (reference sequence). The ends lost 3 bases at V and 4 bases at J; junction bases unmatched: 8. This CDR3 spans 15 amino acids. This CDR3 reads CASSFGGQSSYGYTF. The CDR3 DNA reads TGTGCCAGCAGCTTTGGGGGACAGAGCTCCTATGGCTACACCTTC. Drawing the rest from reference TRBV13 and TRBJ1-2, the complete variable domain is AAGVIQSPRHLIKEKRETATLKCYPIPRHDTVYWYQQGPGQDPQFLISFYEKMQSDKGSIPDRFSAQQFSDYHSELNMSSLELGDSALYFCASSFGGQSSYGYTFGSGTRLTVV.